The clone carrying this T cell receptor (beta chain) has only a few counts. Its antigen is as yet unknown. It was with unique molecular identifiers that the TCRbeta library was prepared. MiXCR, applied by TCRdb to the PCR reads, yields one record per CDR3 protein. The sample consists of fewer than 450,000 distinct CDR3 sequences, about 17% of them appearing once. This CDR3 spans 13 amino acids. The ends were cut back, 3 bases at V and 7 bases at J, with 10 bases in the middle. CDR1 is LNHDA, CDR2 SQIVND, per germline (reference sequence). This sample is drawn from a study of T-cell reconstitution after alpha-beta-depleted transplantation in children. Study findings and constraints: Surviving recipient T cells and thymic progenitors accounted for the high day-60 TCRbeta diversity observed in some patients.

The chain couples TRBV19 to TRBJ1-5; D ambiguous. The source of this sequence is a male patient under 10 years old who had a stem cell transplant for acute lymphoblastic leukemia, so the T cells may come from the graft donor. The sequences come from PBMCs, mostly from graft donor cells, collected 360 days after TCRalphabeta/CD19-depleted stem cell transplant. CDR3 bases: TGTGCCAGTAGTATGGGGATCGGACAGCCCCAGCATTTT. Translation gives CASSMGIGQPQHF.